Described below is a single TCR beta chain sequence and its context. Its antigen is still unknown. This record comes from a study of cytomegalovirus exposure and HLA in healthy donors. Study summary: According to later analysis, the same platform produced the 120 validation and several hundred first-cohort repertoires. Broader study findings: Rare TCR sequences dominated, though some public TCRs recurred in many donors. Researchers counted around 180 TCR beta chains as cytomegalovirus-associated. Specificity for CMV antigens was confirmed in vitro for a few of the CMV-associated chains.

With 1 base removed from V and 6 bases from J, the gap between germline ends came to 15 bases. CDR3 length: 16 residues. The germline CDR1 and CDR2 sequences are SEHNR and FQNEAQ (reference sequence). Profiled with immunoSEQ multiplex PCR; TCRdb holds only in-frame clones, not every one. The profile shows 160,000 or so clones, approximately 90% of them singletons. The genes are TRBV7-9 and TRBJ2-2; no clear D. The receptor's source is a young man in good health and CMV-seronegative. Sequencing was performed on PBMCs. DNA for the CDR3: TGTGCCAGCAGCTTAGTACTGGGCCAGAAGGCCGGGGAGCTGTTTTTT. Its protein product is CASSLVLGQKAGELFF.